A selection of T cell receptor beta chains follows, all from one sample in a study of regulatory T cells in long-lasting Graves disease. TCRdb called the multiplex PCR reads again in MiXCR, with one record for every CDR3 protein. The repertoire consists of 300,000 to 400,000 distinct CDR3 sequences, with around 17% occurring once and the leading ten covering approximately 30%. The same data also contributed to another study, on T cells in Graves' hyperthyroidism and ophthalmopathy.

Sequencing used peripheral blood mononuclear cells (PBMCs), obtained at new diagnosis, from a patient treated with antithyroid drugs. The source is a man in his forties with Graves disease. CDR3s include the opening cysteine and the closing phenylalanine or tryptophan. The order of the fields is clone size, V gene, J gene, D gene, CDR3 protein, CDR3 DNA. A D gene is named only where the DNA matches it firmly. Size is omitted from some rows. Given values are once, few, many or a class for expanded clones.

>few|TRBV9|TRBJ2-2|NA
CASSVDPHAQANTGELFF
TGTGCCAGCAGCGTAGACCCACATGCCCAGGCGAACACCGGGGAGCTGTTTTTT
>NA|TRBV20-1|TRBJ1-2|TRBD1
CSARDTGDANYGYTF
TGCAGTGCTAGGGATACAGGGGATGCTAACTATGGCTACACCTTC
>many|TRBV9|TRBJ1-1|NA
CASSPGLNTEAFF
TGTGCCAGCAGCCCGGGACTGAACACTGAAGCTTTCTTT
>few|TRBV7-3|TRBJ1-2|NA
CASSPSGTGGYGYTF
TGTGCCAGCAGCCCCTCCGGGACTGGGGGATATGGCTACACCTTC
>NA|TRBV7-9|TRBJ1-5|TRBD1
CASSLARGVSSNQPQHF
TGTGCCAGCAGCTTAGCCAGGGGGGTGAGCAGCAATCAGCCCCAGCATTTT
>NA|TRBV4-1|TRBJ2-1|NA
CASSQDVSSYNEQFF
TGCGCCAGCAGCCAAGATGTGAGCTCCTACAATGAGCAGTTCTTC
>NA|TRBV3-1|TRBJ2-3|TRBD1
CASSLAGQGRTDTQYF
TGTGCCAGCAGCCTAGCCGGACAGGGCCGCACAGATACGCAGTATTTT
>many|TRBV28|TRBJ1-5|NA
CASRRGQLRQPQHF
TGTGCCAGCAGGCGCGGACAACTCAGGCAGCCCCAGCATTTT
>few|TRBV18|TRBJ1-1|NA
CASSPSIARARSTEAFF
TGTGCCAGCTCACCAAGTATAGCCAGGGCCAGAAGCACTGAAGCTTTCTTT
>many|TRBV12-3/TRBV12-4|TRBJ2-2|NA
CASSFGGSGELFF
TGTGCCAGCAGTTTCGGGGGTTCCGGGGAGCTGTTTTTT
>many|TRBV7-9|TRBJ2-7|NA
CASSGVGGWGVYEQYF
TGTGCCAGCAGCGGGGTTGGGGGATGGGGTGTCTACGAGCAGTACTTC
>many|TRBV29-1|TRBJ2-2|TRBD1
CSVDSPTGSGELFF
TGCAGCGTTGACTCACCGACAGGGTCCGGGGAGCTGTTTTTT
>many|TRBV28|TRBJ2-2|NA
CASSLAAAAPNTGELFF
TGTGCCAGCAGTTTAGCGGCCGCCGCCCCAAACACCGGGGAGCTGTTTTTT
>few|TRBV5-1|TRBJ1-3|TRBD1
CASSEGQARGNTIYF
TGCGCCAGCAGCGAGGGACAGGCCCGTGGAAACACCATATATTTT
>NA|TRBV3-1|TRBJ2-3|NA
CASSQDPLRGHADTQYF
TGTGCCAGCAGCCAAGATCCATTGAGGGGCCACGCAGATACGCAGTATTTT
>many|TRBV5-1|TRBJ2-5|NA
CASSPRSSRQETQYF
TGCGCCAGCAGCCCCCGGTCGTCCCGCCAAGAGACCCAGTACTTC
>many|TRBV12-3/TRBV12-4|TRBJ2-5|TRBD2
CASSQGLAGGVETQYF
TGTGCCAGCAGCCAAGGACTAGCGGGGGGGGTTGAGACCCAGTACTTC
>many|TRBV10-3|TRBJ2-7|NA
CAISEPASYEQYF
TGTGCCATCAGTGAGCCGGCCTCCTACGAGCAGTACTTC
>few|TRBV11-2|TRBJ1-6|NA
CASSLASNSPLHF
TGTGCCAGCAGCTTAGCCAGTAATTCACCCCTCCACTTT
>NA|TRBV4-1|TRBJ2-2|NA
CASSQEGSWELFF
TGCGCCAGCAGCCAAGAGGGAAGTTGGGAGCTGTTTTTC
>few|TRBV4-1|TRBJ2-5|TRBD1
CASSHGQGGTQYF
TGCGCCAGCAGCCATGGACAGGGAGGGACCCAGTACTTC
>many|TRBV11-3|TRBJ1-5|TRBD1
CASSFPGGPQPQHF
TGTGCCAGCAGCTTCCCAGGGGGCCCCCAGCCCCAGCATTTT
>NA|TRBV11-1|TRBJ2-7|TRBD1
CASSLRRGRTDEQYF
TGTGCCAGCAGCTTACGCAGGGGGCGCACCGACGAGCAGTACTTC
>many|TRBV27|TRBJ1-5|NA
CASSLYHGQPQHF
TGTGCCAGCAGTTTATACCACGGGCAGCCCCAGCATTTT
>many|TRBV20-1|TRBJ2-5|NA
CSASRTSFVETQYF
TGCAGTGCTAGTCGGACATCATTTGTAGAGACCCAGTACTTC
>many|TRBV3-1|TRBJ2-7|NA
CASSQDQQGTYEQYF
TGTGCCAGCAGCCAAGATCAGCAGGGGACCTACGAGCAGTACTTC
>many|TRBV2|TRBJ1-6|NA
CASSPDSLLPLHF
TGTGCCAGCAGTCCGGACAGCCTCCTCCCCCTCCACTTT
>NA|TRBV2|TRBJ2-7|TRBD2
CASSDGGGRDERYF
TGTGCCAGCAGTGACGGGGGGGGAAGGGACGAGCGGTACTTC
>many|TRBV3-1|TRBJ2-1|TRBD1
CASSHTDRGSYNEQFF
TGTGCCAGCAGCCATACCGACAGGGGCTCCTACAATGAGCAGTTCTTC
>many|TRBV27|TRBJ2-6|NA
CASSLPSGANVLTF
TGTGCCAGCAGTTTGCCCTCTGGGGCCAACGTCCTGACTTTC
>many|TRBV15|TRBJ2-4|NA
CATSRGGVGSNTQYF
TGTGCCACCAGCAGAGGGGGGGTTGGTAGCAACACTCAGTACTTC
>few|TRBV7-9|TRBJ2-2|NA
CASSLARLSTGELFF
TGTGCCAGCAGCTTAGCGAGACTAAGCACCGGGGAGCTGTTTTTT
>few|TRBV7-6|TRBJ2-3|TRBD2
CASSFFGGGRTDTQYF
TGTGCCAGCAGCTTTTTTGGCGGGGGACGCACAGATACGCAGTATTTT
>many|TRBV28|TRBJ2-7|TRBD1
CASTYGDRSPSEQYF
TGTGCCAGCACGTACGGGGACAGGAGCCCCTCCGAGCAGTACTTC
>NA|TRBV5-1|TRBJ1-6|NA
CATKIQWPTASPLHF
TGCGCCACCAAAATACAGTGGCCGACCGCTTCACCCCTCCACTTT
>many|TRBV4-1|TRBJ2-3|TRBD1
CASNNRGNTDTQYF
TGCGCCAGTAATAACAGGGGAAACACAGATACGCAGTATTTT
>NA|TRBV6-2/TRBV6-3|TRBJ2-3|TRBD2
CASSPVAGYTDTQYF
TGTGCCAGCAGCCCCGTAGCGGGATACACAGATACGCAGTATTTT
>NA|TRBV4-1|TRBJ2-1|NA
CASSQERGDYNEQFF
TGCGCCAGCAGCCAAGAGAGGGGGGACTACAATGAGCAGTTCTTC